The 17 T cell receptor beta chains reported below all come from one sample, sequenced in a study (dated by TCRdb to between 2014 and 2017). To prepare the library, 5' RACE was applied. Sequencing took place on an Illumina MiSeq. TCRdb trimmed the raw reads at Q25, called clones with MiXCR and kept productive beta chains. Each CDR3 protein appears once, grouped with its most common genes and DNA. This sample is represented by roughly 60,000 distinct CDR3 sequences; more than 25% of them were singletons. Roughly 2.2% of the sample rests with the top ten. Tregs were isolated as CD4+CD25+CD127-/low cells. Sequencing was carried out using tumor-infiltrating Tregs sorted from the breast tumor. These receptors all stem from a female donor with breast cancer.

As concerns this clonotype: Given a much more abundant clone one base away, this may be a read error. The V gene is TRBV15, the J gene TRBJ2-5; 9 bases fit TRBD1. The germline gives CDR1 LNHNV, CDR2 YYDKDF (reference sequence). CDR3 size: 14 residues. The CDR3 is CTTQRDRVWGTQYF. The CDR3 nucleotides are TGTACCACCCAACGGGACAGGGTGTGGGGGACCCAGTACTTC.

The genes are TRBV28 and TRBJ1-5; TRBD1 might be the D (6 bases). The germline V gene has CDR1 MDHEN and CDR2 SYDVKM. This CDR3 has 14 amino acids. Trimming cost V 4 bases and J 7 bases, with 14 bases left between them. The CDR3 sequence is CASSSGVGEQPQHF. The CDR3 DNA reads as TGTGCCAGCAGTTCAGGGGTAGGGGAGCAGCCCCAGCATTTT.

CDR3 sequence reads: CASASSGSDNEQFF. The CDR3 DNA reads as TGTGCCAGTGCTTCTAGTGGGAGTGACAATGAGCAGTTCTTC. V gene TRBV6-2 or TRBV6-3 combines with J gene TRBJ2-1, with D perhaps matching TRBD2 (5 bases). This CDR3 has 14 residues. Germline V gene lookup returns CDR1 MNHEY and CDR2 SVGEGT. Between the trimmed V and J ends, which lost 9 bases and 5 bases, there was a span of 17 bases.

This clonotype was counted at least ten times. This chain connects TRBV7-2 to TRBJ1-3; the D is unclear. CDR3 length: 14 residues. The V gene's germline CDR1 is SGHTA and CDR2 FQGNSA. V lost 5 bases to trimming and J lost 0 bases, with 8 bases between them. CDR3 DNA: TGTGCCAGCAGCAGGGCTAACTCTGGAAACACCATATATTTT. It codes for CASSRANSGNTIYF.

This clonotype was recorded many times. The V call is TRBV4-3, the J call TRBJ1-6; D unclear. Trimming removed 0 bases at V and 8 bases at J, with 8 bases between. Germline V gene data show CDR1 as LGHNA and CDR2 as YSLEER. This CDR3 is 14 amino acids long. The DNA of the CDR3 is TGCGCCAGCAGCCAAGATCTTCGGGATTCACCCCTCCACTTT. As protein: CASSQDLRDSPLHF.

This clonotype was counted ten times or more. The chain carries TRBV6-5 and TRBJ1-1; possibly TRBD1 for D (5 bases). The ends were cut back, 6 bases at V and 0 bases at J, with 14 bases in the middle. The CDR3 runs to 15 residues. Germline assignment: CDR1 MNHEY and CDR2 SVGAGI. The CDR3 sequence: CASRSVGALNTEAFF. The CDR3 DNA sequence: TGTGCCAGCAGATCCGTAGGGGCCTTGAACACTGAAGCTTTCTTT.

Only a few counts were recorded for this clonotype. The rearrangement uses TRBV9 and TRBJ1-6; TRBD1 is a possible D gene (6 bases). The CDR3 has 15 residues. The ends were cut back, 5 bases at V and 7 bases at J, with 16 bases in the middle. Looked up from germline, CDR1 is SGDLS and CDR2 is YYNGEE. The CDR3 nucleotides are TGTGCCAGCAGTAAGGGGGGGCAGTCGAATTCACCCCTCCACTTT. It is translated as CASSKGGQSNSPLHF.

This clonotype was found a few times. V is TRBV4-3 and J is TRBJ2-5; possible D gene TRBD1, 6 bases. The V gene's germline CDR1 is LGHNA and CDR2 YSLEER. V dropped 4 bases and J dropped 1 base, with 16 bases sitting between them. This CDR3 spans 16 amino acids. CDR3 in DNA: TGCGCCAGCAGCCTCACCACGGGACACAGCCAAGAGACCCAGTACTTC. Protein: CASSLTTGHSQETQYF.

In its sample, this clonotype was seen a few times. The chain employs TRBV6-6 and TRBJ1-5; maybe TRBD1 (6 bases). The CDR3 totals 15 residues. Germline assignment: CDR1 MNHNY and CDR2 SVGAGI (reference sequence). Deletions cut 0 bases from V and 4 bases from J, with 10 bases between. This chain's CDR3 is CASSYSGGQNQPQHF. The CDR3 DNA reads TGTGCCAGCAGTTACTCGGGGGGGCAGAATCAGCCCCAGCATTTT.

The rearrangement uses TRBV12-3 or TRBV12-4 and TRBJ2-1; D may be TRBD1 (5 bases). The CDR3 loop spans 16 amino acids. Trimming shortened V by 3 bases and J by 2 bases, and 14 bases separated the two germline ends. CDR3 in DNA: TGTGCCAGCAGTTTTTCCCGGACACCGCCCTACAATGAGCAGTTCTTC. Its protein is CASSFSRTPPYNEQFF.

This clonotype has at least ten counts. CDR3 amino acids: CSARIQGTYEQYF. The CDR3 coding sequence is TGCAGTGCTAGAATCCAGGGTACCTACGAGCAGTACTTC. The genes are TRBV20-1 and TRBJ2-7; D possibly corresponds to TRBD1 (5 bases). Trimming pared 2 bases from V and 2 bases from J, leaving 10 bases between. CDR1 is DFQATT, CDR2 SNEGSKA, per germline (reference sequence). The CDR3 has 13 residues.

The genes are TRBV7-9 and TRBJ1-1; the D gene is possibly TRBD1 (5 bases). The CDR3 has 13 amino acids. Trimming stripped 2 bases from V and 11 bases from J, with 15 bases between. The germline V gene encodes CDR1 SEHNR and CDR2 FQNEAQ (reference sequence). The CDR3 region is CASSLPQTGGAFF. DNA for the CDR3: TGTGCCAGCAGCTTACCCCAGACGGGGGGTGCTTTCTTT.

This clonotype is judged medium-sized. The gene calls are TRBV3-1 and TRBJ1-2; TRBD1 matches at 9 bases. The CDR3 runs to 15 residues. CDR1 and CDR2 (germline): LGHDT, YNNKEL (reference sequence). The V segment lost 6 bases and the J segment 7 bases; nucleotides outside the gene matches: 12. In DNA form, the CDR3 reads TGTGCCAGCAGTCACATGGGACAGGGAAGGGGTGGCTACACCTTC. Its translation: CASSHMGQGRGGYTF.

This clonotype was counted between two and nine times. With a much larger clone just one base away, this may be a read error. This chain joins TRBV12-3 or TRBV12-4 and TRBJ2-4, with TRBD2 identical over 11 bases. The CDR3 runs 14 residues. CDR3 DNA: TGTGCCAGCAGCCACGGACTAGCGGGTTACATGCAGTACTTC. It specifies CASSHGLAGYMQYF.

Comments on this clonotype: A much larger clone lies a single base off, so this may be a read error. The rearrangement joins TRBV12-3 or TRBV12-4 to TRBJ1-1; D ambiguous. This CDR3 region has 13 residues. V shed 7 bases and J shed 4 bases, with 13 bases lying between them. The CDR3 region is CASNFPWGTEAFF. Here the CDR3 DNA reads TGTGCCAGCAATTTCCCCTGGGGCACTGAAGCTTTCTTT.

This clonotype was counted many times. This chain connects TRBV2 to TRBJ1-2; TRBD1 aligns across 10 bases. V lost 3 bases, J lost 7 bases, and 8 bases stayed unmatched. CDR3 length equals 15 residues. Germline CDR1 is SNHLY and CDR2 is FYNNEI. The CDR3: CASSESRDRGPGYTF. CDR3 nucleotide sequence: TGTGCCAGCAGTGAGAGTAGAGACAGGGGGCCTGGCTACACCTTC.

The chain couples TRBV9 to TRBJ2-2; 13 positions match TRBD2. The CDR3 has 21 amino acids. With V trimmed by 2 bases and J by 0 bases, 13 bases remained unmatched. Germline V gives CDR1 SGDLS, CDR2 YYNGEE. The CDR3: CASSVGPPGLAGDPNTGELFF. In nucleotides, the CDR3 is TGTGCCAGCAGCGTGGGCCCCCCCGGACTAGCGGGGGACCCGAACACCGGGGAGCTGTTTTTT.